This TCR beta chain was profiled in a study of T cell changes during pregnancy in multiple sclerosis. Libraries were prepared by immunoSEQ multiplex PCR; TCRdb keeps only in-frame clonotypes and omits some of them. This repertoire shows roughly 45,000 clones, roughly 88% found once; its top ten account for roughly 4.5%. This TCR came from a female donor in good health, enrolled as a control in a pregnancy study. The sequencing here drew on peripheral blood, taken in the second trimester of pregnancy.

CDR3 loop: CATSRDNGGAEAFF. For the CDR3, the DNA is TGTGCCACCAGCAGAGATAACGGGGGTGCTGAAGCTTTCTTT. The chain recombines TRBV15 with TRBJ1-1, with D tentatively TRBD1 (5 bases). The germline gives CDR1 LNHNV, CDR2 YYDKDF (reference sequence). The CDR3 loop spans 14 amino acids. Trimming took 0 bases from V and 6 from J, leaving 11 bases between them.